These 18 T cell receptor beta chains were all obtained from the same sample, sequenced in a study of immune cell composition in non-small cell lung cancer (TCRdb year 2017). Library prep was done by the immunoSEQ multiplex PCR assay. TCRdb mirrors the immuneACCESS table, restricted to in-frame sequences. Some clones are absent from its copies; in checked studies, under half trace to an unresolved V gene, and the reason for the others is unknown. The sample has 6,000 or so clones on record, around 90% of them singletons. The biggest ten clones account for approximately 6% of the sample. Normal lung samples were non-adjacent lung tissue taken as far from the tumour as possible, at least 3 cm away, from the same patient. Sequencing used non-adjacent lung tissue. The receptors originated from a human donor with non-small cell lung cancer.

This chain joins TRBV5-1 and TRBJ2-1, with 11 bases that match TRBD2. The CDR3 contains 15 residues. J lost 4 bases, V lost 3 bases, and 3 bases had no gene match. The V gene's germline CDR1 is SGHRS and CDR2 YFSETQ. CDR3 loop: CASSSGTSGYNEQFF. The CDR3 DNA sequence: TGCGCCAGCAGCTCCGGGACTAGCGGATACAATGAGCAGTTCTTC.

V gene TRBV5-1 combines with J gene TRBJ2-7; 7 bases line up with TRBD1. CDR3 length: 14 residues. Trimming took 6 bases from V and 3 from J; bases not matched to a gene: 9. Germline V lookup: CDR1 SGHRS, CDR2 YFSETQ. The CDR3 DNA reads as TGCGCCAGCACCTTTACAGGGGTAGGCTACGAGCAGTACTTC. Translation: CASTFTGVGYEQYF.

This sequence joins TRBV9 and TRBJ1-1, with D perhaps matching TRBD1 (5 bases). The V gene's germline CDR1 is SGDLS and CDR2 YYNGEE. Between the trimmed V and J ends, which lost 3 bases and 3 bases, there was a span of 15 bases. The CDR3 is made up of 15 amino acids. For the CDR3, the DNA is TGTGCCAGCAGCGAGGGAGGCTGGGGGTACACTGAAGCTTTCTTT. The encoded protein is CASSEGGWGYTEAFF.

The chain joins TRBV2 to TRBJ1-2, with D tentatively TRBD1 (5 bases). Trimming pared 5 bases from V and 6 bases from J, leaving 16 bases between. The CDR3 has 14 residues. Germline-derived CDR1 and CDR2 are SNHLY and FYNNEI. The CDR3 reads CASSSRDSGNGYTF. For the CDR3, the DNA is TGTGCCAGCAGTTCGCGGGACTCAGGCAATGGCTACACCTTC.

V is TRBV29-1 and J is TRBJ1-3, with unresolved D. V gave up 4 bases and J gave up 4 bases, with 17 bases separating them. The CDR3 is made up of 15 amino acids. Germline loops: CDR1 SQVTM, CDR2 ANQGSEA. CDR3 bases: TGCAGCGTTGTGGTTCGAGGTATAGGAGGAAACACCATATATTTT. This translates into CSVVVRGIGGNTIYF.

J is TRBJ2-7 and V is TRBV30; 13 bases are a match to TRBD2. There are 16 residues in the CDR3. With V trimmed by 7 bases and J by 1 base, 10 bases remained unmatched. The germline V gene encodes CDR1 GTSNPN and CDR2 SVGIG (reference sequence). This CDR3 reads CASRGTSGIESYEQYF. CDR3 in DNA: TGTGCCTCGAGGGGGACTAGCGGGATTGAGTCCTACGAGCAGTACTTC.

This chain joins TRBV6-1 and TRBJ2-7; D ambiguous. Germline lookup yields CDR1 MNHNS and CDR2 SASEGT. The CDR3 runs 11 residues. The ends were cut back, 2 bases at V and 5 bases at J, with 4 bases in the middle. The CDR3 DNA is TGTGCCAGCAGTGAACCCAACGAGCAGTACTTC. Translating gives CASSEPNEQYF.

The V gene is TRBV5-5, the J gene TRBJ2-5, with unresolved D. Trimming removed 4 bases at V and 0 bases at J, with 4 bases between. The CDR3 runs to 12 residues. CDR1 and CDR2 from the germline V gene are SGHKS and YYEKEE (reference sequence). CDR3 sequence reads: CASSQYQETQYF. The CDR3 coding sequence is TGTGCCAGCAGCCAGTACCAAGAGACCCAGTACTTC.

The chain employs TRBV5-1 and TRBJ2-1, with 8 bases matching TRBD1. CDR3 length: 15 amino acids. The trim removed 4 bases at V and 2 bases at J, leaving 5 bases unmatched. Germline CDR1 SGHRS, CDR2 YFSETQ. The CDR3 bases are TGCGCCAGCAGCCGGGGACAGGCTGCCTACAATGAGCAGTTCTTC. Protein: CASSRGQAAYNEQFF.

The chain has TRBV5-8 and TRBJ2-1; D perhaps matches TRBD1 (6 bases). Trimming removed 4 bases from V and 3 bases from J, with 14 bases in between. The germline CDR1 and CDR2 sequences are SGHTS and YDEGEE. This CDR3 comprises 15 residues. DNA of the CDR3: TGTGCCAGCAGCGCGGACAGTCGGTTCTACAATGAGCAGTTCTTC. It specifies CASSADSRFYNEQFF. Supplemented by reference TRBV5-8 and TRBJ2-1, the full variable domain reads EAGVTQSPTHLIKTRGQQATLRCSPISGHTSVYWYQQALGLGLQFLLWYDEGEERNRGNFPPRFSGRQFPNYSSELNVNALELEDSALYLCASSADSRFYNEQFFGPGTRLTVL.

The chain uses TRBV19 and TRBJ1-1; tentatively, D is TRBD1 (5 bases). Between the trimmed V and J ends, which lost 1 base and 5 bases, there was a span of 11 bases. CDR1 is LNHDA and CDR2 is SQIVND in the germline V gene (reference sequence). CDR3 length: 14 residues. For the CDR3, the DNA is TGTGCCAGTAGTATAGTTGCAGGGAGGACTGAAGCTTTCTTT. Protein sequence: CASSIVAGRTEAFF.

This chain links TRBV4-1 with TRBJ2-7, with TRBD2 as a possible D gene (6 bases). The CDR3 has 14 residues. CDR1 and CDR2 (germline): MGHRA, YSYEKL. V shed 4 bases and J shed 7 bases, with 17 bases lying between them. This chain's CDR3 is CASSREVGPPEQYF. The CDR3 coding sequence is TGCGCCAGCAGCCGGGAGGTAGGGCCTCCAGAGCAGTACTTC.

Here the CDR3 reads CASRPGTSGSVYEQYF. The CDR3 DNA is TGTGCCAGCAGGCCCGGGACTAGCGGATCCGTCTACGAGCAGTACTTC. V is TRBV7-2 and J is TRBJ2-7, with 11 bases identical to TRBD2. Unmatched junction bases numbered 10, after V lost 6 bases and J lost 3 bases. The CDR3 has 16 amino acids. CDR1 and CDR2 from the germline V gene are SGHTA and FQGNSA.

This chain connects TRBV27 to TRBJ2-5; 8 bases map to TRBD1. V gave up 4 bases and J gave up 5 bases; unmatched junction bases: 6. The CDR3 covers 14 residues. CDR1 is MNHEY, CDR2 SMNVEV, per germline (reference sequence). In DNA, the CDR3 is TGTGCCAGCAGTTACTCCAGGGGGCGCGAGACCCAGTACTTC. Its protein is CASSYSRGRETQYF.

The chain is built from TRBV6-1 and TRBJ1-2; 7 bases are a match to TRBD1. Germline values: CDR1 MNHNS, CDR2 SASEGT. The CDR3 runs 15 residues. After removal of 6 bases from V and 1 base from J, the junction contained 8 bases not matched to a gene. The CDR3 region is CASRAPGQLNYGYTF. CDR3 coding DNA: TGTGCCAGCAGAGCTCCGGGACAGCTTAACTATGGCTACACCTTC.

The chain combines TRBV9 with TRBJ2-1; a possible D gene is TRBD1 (6 bases). Germline V gene lookup returns CDR1 SGDLS and CDR2 YYNGEE. Between the trimmed V and J ends, which lost 4 bases and 8 bases, there was a span of 16 bases. The CDR3 is 14 amino acids. In DNA, the CDR3 is TGTGCCAGCAGCTCCTGGACAGATTCGGATGAGCAGTTCTTC. Its protein product is CASSSWTDSDEQFF.

The chain carries TRBV6-6 and TRBJ1-1; D unresolved. This CDR3 is built from 13 residues. Germline V gene lookup returns CDR1 MNHNY and CDR2 SVGAGI (reference sequence). V lost 8 bases, J lost 1 base, and 11 bases lay in between. Here the CDR3 DNA reads TGTGCCAGCGATAGTTCCTCGAACACTGAAGCTTTCTTT. Translated, it gives CASDSSSNTEAFF.

V usage is TRBV27 and J usage is TRBJ2-3; tentatively, D is TRBD2 (6 bases). V was shortened by 8 bases and J by 1 base, with 10 bases between the two germline ends. Per the germline V gene, CDR1 is MNHEY and CDR2 is SMNVEV (reference sequence). The CDR3 sequence is 13 residues long. The CDR3 bases are TGTGCCAGCCGGCGCGGGGGCACAGATACGCAGTATTTT. Amino acids: CASRRGGTDTQYF.